This T cell receptor (beta chain) was retrieved from a study of cytomegalovirus exposure and HLA in healthy donors. CDR1 is SGHDT and CDR2 is YYEEEE in the germline V gene. The CDR3 extends over 15 amino acids. Between the trimmed V and J ends, which lost 4 bases and 2 bases, there was a span of 15 bases. The PCR was carried out with 60 Vbeta primers and 13 Jbeta primers. TCRdb's table, derived via immunoSEQ multiplex PCR, lists solely in-frame clones and lacks some. The sample has roughly 120,000 clones, 80% to 85% seen once; the top ten hold 3.5% to 4.5%. Sequenced input: PBMCs. The V call is TRBV5-6, the J call TRBJ2-5, with TRBD1 as a possible D gene (5 bases). The receptor was derived from a woman under 40 in good health and CMV-seronegative. The CDR3, as DNA: TGTGCCAGCAGCGTGATTGGCAGGGCTCAAGAGACCCAGTACTTC. The encoded protein is CASSVIGRAQETQYF.